These T cell receptor beta chains were read from a single sample in a study of blood T cell repertoires in COVID-19. Sequencing used immunoSEQ multiplex PCR; TCRdb keeps in-frame clones, though not all of them. The sample holds 150,000 to 160,000 clones, about 79% seen once. The specimen was peripheral blood. Receptor source: a woman in her fifties or sixties with acute or convalescent COVID-19. CDR3s include the opening cysteine and the closing phenylalanine or tryptophan. Fields, in order: clone size, J gene, V gene, D gene, CDR3 protein, CDR3 DNA. D genes are given only for firm matches. Some rows have no size entry. The others give once, few or many, or a class for an expanded clone.

>once|TRBJ2-3|TRBV10-1|-
CASSSSRGTDTQYF
TGCGCCAGCAGTTCGTCCAGGGGCACAGATACGCAGTATTTT
>-|TRBJ2-3|TRBV5-1|TRBD2
CASSGGRAHTDTQYF
TGCGCCAGCAGCGGCGGGAGGGCCCACACAGATACGCAGTATTTT
>-|TRBJ1-6|TRBV10-3|TRBD1
CAIRGQNNSPLHF
TGTGCCATCAGGGGACAGAATAATTCACCCCTCCACTTT
>-|TRBJ2-7|TRBV30|TRBD1
CAWDRGSEQYF
TGTGCCTGGGACAGGGGTTCCGAGCAGTACTTC
>few|TRBJ2-5|TRBV7-2|-
CASSPQGETQYF
TGTGCCAGCAGCCCCCAGGGGGAGACCCAGTACTTC
>-|TRBJ2-4|TRBV27|TRBD1
CASSLRGQNIQYF
TGTGCCAGCAGTTTAAGGGGACAGAACATTCAGTACTTC
>-|TRBJ1-2|TRBV2|-
CASSRTDYGYTF
TGTGCCAGCAGTAGGACAGATTATGGCTACACCTTC
>-|TRBJ2-2|TRBV9|TRBD1
CASSRGGPGELFF
TGTGCCAGCAGCAGAGGGGGCCCCGGGGAGCTGTTTTTT
>once|TRBJ2-3|TRBV19|TRBD2
CASSLAGKGWDTQYF
TGTGCCAGTTCATTAGCGGGAAAGGGATGGGATACGCAGTATTTT
>-|TRBJ1-2|TRBV4-2|TRBD1
CASSQDLPGQGSQYGYTF
TGTGCCAGCAGCCAAGATCTCCCGGGACAGGGGTCTCAGTATGGCTACACCTTC
>-|TRBJ2-3|TRBV6-6|TRBD2
CASSQLAGGTDTQYF
TGTGCCAGCAGCCAACTAGCGGGGGGAACAGATACGCAGTATTTT
>-|TRBJ1-1|TRBV27|-
CASSLLRESEEAFF
TGTGCCAGCAGTTTACTTCGAGAAAGTGAGGAAGCTTTCTTT
>-|TRBJ1-6|TRBV9|-
CASSPRQDNSPLHF
TGTGCCAGCAGCCCCCGACAGGATAATTCACCCCTCCACTTT
>-|TRBJ2-2|TRBV2|TRBD2
CASKTTSRYTGELFF
TGTGCCAGCAAGACGACTAGCAGATACACCGGGGAGCTGTTTTTT
>-|TRBJ2-5|TRBV7-2|-
CASSPGLYQETQYF
TGTGCCAGCAGCCCAGGACTTTATCAAGAGACCCAGTACTTC
>-|TRBJ1-1|TRBV15|TRBD1
CATSREDRAWTFF
TGTGCCACCAGCAGAGAAGACAGGGCCTGGACTTTCTTT
>once|TRBJ1-2|TRBV5-5|-
CASSLATTNRGNGYTF
TGTGCCAGCAGCTTGGCTACCACGAATCGGGGGAATGGCTACACCTTC
>-|TRBJ1-1|TRBV18|TRBD1
CASSPTTGGYTEAFF
TGTGCCAGCTCACCGACGACAGGGGGCTACACTGAAGCTTTCTTT
>-|TRBJ1-5|TRBV21-1|-
CASSKFRQGFNQPQHF
TGTGCCAGCAGCAAATTCCGACAGGGTTTCAATCAGCCCCAGCATTTT
>-|TRBJ2-2|TRBV5-5|-
CASSFSSGELFF
TGTGCCAGCAGCTTCTCTTCCGGGGAGCTGTTTTTT
>-|TRBJ2-7|TRBV24-1|TRBD1
CATSTRTGGSSYEQYF
TGTGCCACCAGTACGAGAACAGGGGGTTCCTCCTACGAGCAGTACTTC
>-|TRBJ1-6|TRBV6-5|-
CASRQDANSPLHF
TGTGCCAGCAGACAAGATGCCAATTCACCCCTCCACTTT
>-|TRBJ1-2|TRBV4-3|-
CASSQDLGGNNYGYTF
TGCGCCAGCAGCCAAGATCTGGGAGGGAACAACTATGGCTACACCTTC
>-|TRBJ2-7|TRBV5-1|TRBD2
CASSLASGSYEQYF
TGCGCCAGCAGCTTGGCTAGCGGTAGCTACGAGCAGTACTTC
>-|TRBJ2-7|TRBV6-5|TRBD2
CASRPGGGRREQYF
TGTGCCAGCAGGCCGGGAGGGGGTCGAAGGGAGCAGTACTTC
>once|TRBJ1-1|TRBV27|-
CASIPWASGVTEAFF
TGTGCCAGCATTCCCTGGGCGAGCGGGGTCACTGAAGCTTTCTTT
>-|TRBJ2-3|TRBV2|TRBD2
CASRRRAGGGDTQYF
TGTGCCAGCAGGAGAAGAGCGGGGGGTGGAGATACGCAGTATTTT
>-|TRBJ1-1|TRBV29-1|TRBD1
CSASAQGDTEAFF
TGCAGCGCCTCGGCCCAGGGGGACACTGAAGCTTTCTTT
>few|TRBJ1-1|TRBV7-2|TRBD1
CASSLQGARTEAFF
TGTGCCAGCAGTTTACAGGGGGCAAGGACTGAAGCTTTCTTT
>few|TRBJ1-5|TRBV7-3|TRBD1
CASSSNADRDDQPQHF
TGTGCCAGCAGCTCGAACGCAGACAGGGATGATCAGCCCCAGCATTTT
>-|TRBJ2-5|TRBV3-1/TRBV3-2|-
CASRPGTSWETQYF
TGTGCCAGCAGACCCGGGACTTCCTGGGAGACCCAGTACTTC
>-|TRBJ1-1|TRBV12-2|-
CASRFPEFWRAFF
TGTGCAAGTCGCTTCCCTGAGTTCTGGAGAGCTTTCTTT
>-|TRBJ2-7|TRBV13|-
CASSLRTGAYEQYF
TGTGCCAGCAGCCTTCGTACGGGGGCCTACGAGCAGTACTTC
>-|TRBJ2-5|TRBV14|-
CASSQRRAGGETQYF
TGTGCCAGCAGCCAGCGCAGGGCTGGTGGGGAGACCCAGTACTTC
>-|TRBJ2-1|TRBV7-8|TRBD2
CASSITPPLAGVHNEQFF
TGTGCCAGCAGCATCACTCCCCCCCTAGCGGGGGTCCACAATGAGCAGTTCTTC
>once|TRBJ1-2|TRBV7-2|TRBD1
CASSYLQGDYGYTF
TGTGCCAGCAGCTATTTACAGGGGGACTATGGCTACACCTTC
>-|TRBJ1-5|TRBV18|-
CASSPNTGRNQPQHF
TGTGCCAGCTCACCAAATACAGGGCGCAATCAGCCCCAGCATTTT
>-|TRBJ2-6|TRBV5-4|-
CASSLQGSGANVLTF
TGTGCCAGCAGCTTGCAGGGCTCTGGGGCCAACGTCCTGACTTTC
>-|TRBJ2-5|TRBV3-1/TRBV3-2|-
CASSQVRYREQPQETQYF
TGTGCCAGCAGCCAGGTTCGCTATCGGGAACAGCCGCAAGAGACCCAGTACTTC
>-|TRBJ2-5|TRBV6-2/TRBV6-3|-
CASSYAGVAPRETQYF
TGTGCCAGCAGTTACGCCGGGGTAGCGCCCCGAGAGACCCAGTACTTC
>-|TRBJ1-2|TRBV6-5|TRBD1
CASRATGNYGYTF
TGTGCCAGCAGGGCGACAGGGAACTATGGCTACACCTTC
>-|TRBJ1-2|TRBV6-4|-
CASSDVGGGYTF
TGTGCCAGCAGTGACGTGGGGGGTGGCTACACCTTC
>once|TRBJ2-7|TRBV6-2/TRBV6-3|-
CASSPTGPGRGEQYF
TGTGCCAGCAGTCCCACCGGCCCCGGAAGGGGCGAGCAGTACTTC
>-|TRBJ2-6|TRBV28|-
CAAGYGANVLTF
TGTGCCGCAGGGTATGGGGCCAACGTCCTGACTTTC
>-|TRBJ1-5|TRBV6-5|-
CASSQTGVSNQPQHF
TGTGCCAGCAGCCAAACAGGCGTGAGCAATCAGCCCCAGCATTTT
>few|TRBJ2-1|TRBV3-1/TRBV3-2|TRBD2
CASSQDGTIYNEQFF
TGTGCCAGCAGCCAAGACGGGACTATATACAATGAGCAGTTCTTC
>-|TRBJ1-2|TRBV5-1|-
CASSLTGGRNYGYTF
TGCGCCAGCAGCTTAACCGGGGGGAGAAACTATGGCTACACCTTC
>-|TRBJ2-3|TRBV28|TRBD2
CASSLGGLAGDTQYF
TGTGCCAGCAGTTTAGGGGGACTAGCGGGAGATACGCAGTATTTT
>-|TRBJ2-1|TRBV5-1|TRBD2
CASSLRGLAGPSYNEQFF
TGCGCCAGCAGCTTGCGAGGACTAGCGGGACCCTCCTACAATGAGCAGTTCTTC
>-|TRBJ1-3|TRBV5-8|-
CASSLVQAGNTIYF
TGTGCCAGCAGCTTGGTTCAGGCTGGAAACACCATATATTTT
>-|TRBJ1-2|TRBV18|TRBD1
CASSTTGEGYGYTF
TGTGCCAGCTCGACGACAGGGGAAGGCTATGGCTACACCTTC
>-|TRBJ1-5|TRBV19|-
CASSWGQRSNQPQHF
TGTGCCAGTAGTTGGGGGCAACGTAGCAATCAGCCCCAGCATTTT
>-|TRBJ1-2|TRBV28|TRBD1
CASSIGQGHYGYTF
TGTGCCAGCAGTATCGGACAGGGTCACTATGGCTACACCTTC
>once|TRBJ1-5|TRBV4-1|TRBD1
CASSQGLQGEPPQHF
TGCGCCAGCAGCCAAGGCCTACAGGGGGAGCCGCCCCAGCATTTT
>-|TRBJ1-2|TRBV2|-
CASSDPRNYGYTF
TGTGCCAGCAGTGATCCGCGTAACTATGGCTACACCTTC
>-|TRBJ1-2|TRBV18|-
CASSSSGGGDYYGYTF
TGTGCCAGCTCAAGCTCGGGGGGGGGAGACTACTATGGCTACACCTTC
>-|TRBJ1-3|TRBV6-6|-
CASRRTATSGNTIYF
TGTGCCAGCAGGAGGACAGCTACCTCTGGAAACACCATATATTTT
>-|TRBJ2-5|TRBV19|TRBD2
CASSTSAGGETQYF
TGTGCCAGTAGTACGTCAGCGGGAGGCGAGACCCAGTACTTC
>-|TRBJ1-1|TRBV30|-
CAWLAGIEAFF
TGTGCCTGGTTAGCGGGCATTGAAGCTTTCTTT
>-|TRBJ2-2|TRBV5-1|TRBD1
CASSLGQGASTGELFF
TGCGCCAGCAGCTTGGGGCAGGGGGCGTCCACCGGGGAGCTGTTTTTT